Below, 26 T cell receptor beta chains from the same sample are listed, as sequenced in a study of CD8 T cells in Susac syndrome. With random hexamers, reverse transcription was performed on roughly 0.5 to 1 ug of RNA. MiXCR was run by TCRdb on the immunoSEQ multiplex PCR reads, yielding one entry per CDR3 protein. The sample holds some 300,000 distinct CDR3 sequences; around 89% are singletons and the top ten take less than 0.2%. What was sequenced was CD8+ T cells from PBMCs. All receptors come from a human donor with multiple sclerosis.

This chain uses TRBV7-9 with TRBJ2-3, with unresolved D. The CDR3 consists of 15 residues. V lost 1 base, J lost 2 bases, and 10 bases lay in between. CDR1 is SEHNR and CDR2 is FQNEAQ in the germline V gene (reference sequence). The CDR3, as DNA: TGTGCCAGCAGCTTAGATCAAGGAGCCACAGATACGCAGTATTTT. It codes for CASSLDQGATDTQYF.

This clonotype has just one count. The chain employs TRBV6-2 or TRBV6-3 and TRBJ2-7; D may be TRBD2 (5 bases). This CDR3 has 19 residues. The V gene lost 0 bases and the J gene lost 2 bases, with 23 bases spanning the gap. CDR1 and CDR2 from the germline V gene are MNHEY and SVGEGT. The CDR3 sequence is CASSYSIQRSTTPPYEQYF. The CDR3 region has the DNA TGTGCCAGCAGTTACTCGATCCAGCGGAGTACCACACCCCCCTACGAGCAGTACTTC.

The genes are TRBV7-2 and TRBJ1-5; no firm D call. Germline assignment: CDR1 SGHTA and CDR2 FQGNSA. The CDR3 length is 12 residues. Trimming removed 5 bases at V and 4 bases at J, with 6 bases between. This chain's CDR3 is CASSRENQPQHF. The CDR3 nucleotides read TGTGCCAGCAGCAGAGAGAATCAGCCCCAGCATTTT.

The rearrangement links TRBV3-1 to TRBJ1-1; D possibly corresponds to TRBD1 (5 bases). This CDR3 spans 15 amino acids. V lost 0 bases, J lost 1 base, and 9 bases lay in between. Germline CDR1 LGHDT, CDR2 YNNKEL (reference sequence). Here the CDR3 reads CASSQERGRNTEAFF. In DNA form, the CDR3 reads TGTGCCAGCAGCCAAGAGCGGGGCAGGAACACTGAAGCTTTCTTT.

This rearrangement joins TRBV19 to TRBJ1-5, with D possibly matching TRBD1 (6 bases). V gave up 5 bases and J gave up 6 bases, with 8 bases separating them. Per the germline V gene, CDR1 is LNHDA and CDR2 is SQIVND (reference sequence). The CDR3 contains 12 residues. The CDR3 bases are TGTGCCAGTAGTGCGGGGGCTCAGCCCCAGCATTTT. Translated, it gives CASSAGAQPQHF.

The rearrangement joins TRBV7-9 to TRBJ2-7, with no clear D. The germline CDR1 and CDR2 sequences are SEHNR and FQNEAQ (reference sequence). The CDR3 spans 14 residues. Trimming stripped 5 bases from V and 1 base from J, with 12 bases between. This CDR3 is CASSRIGPSYEQYF. Written as DNA, the CDR3 is TGTGCCAGCAGCAGAATCGGCCCTTCCTACGAGCAGTACTTC.

The chain combines TRBV29-1 with TRBJ2-1, with D perhaps matching TRBD1 (6 bases). Looked up from germline, CDR1 is SQVTM and CDR2 is ANQGSEA. The CDR3 is 12 amino acids. V dropped 6 bases and J dropped 4 bases, with 10 bases sitting between them. The CDR3 protein is CSVLGQYNEQFF. The CDR3 DNA reads TGCAGCGTCCTCGGACAGTACAATGAGCAGTTCTTC.

The rearrangement links TRBV4-2 to TRBJ2-1; 10 nucleotides match TRBD2. With V trimmed by 1 base and J by 5 bases, 2 bases remained unmatched. Germline V lookup: CDR1 LGHNA, CDR2 YNFKEQ. The CDR3 covers 15 residues. The CDR3 loop is CASSQASGRDNEQFF. The CDR3 DNA sequence: TGTGCCAGCAGCCAAGCTAGCGGGAGAGACAATGAGCAGTTCTTC.

Notes on this clonotype: One end of the junction is discordant with germline, which a read error may explain. The J gene is TRBJ2-7, the V gene TRBV3-1; D is perhaps TRBD2 (5 bases). This CDR3 has 15 residues. Germline V gene lookup returns CDR1 LGHDT and CDR2 YNNKEL (reference sequence). The CDR3 protein is CTSSQGGGYLYEQYF. The CDR3 DNA follows: TGTACCAGCAGCCAAGGAGGCGGATACCTCTACGAGCAGTACTTC.

The CDR3 region has the DNA TGTGCCAGCAGTTTTGGGGCAGACAGATACGAGCAGTACTTC. Encoded protein: CASSFGADRYEQYF. This chain links TRBV27 with TRBJ2-7, with D tentatively TRBD1 (5 bases). Trimming pared 3 bases from V and 4 bases from J, leaving 13 bases between. The CDR3 sequence is 14 residues long. CDR1 MNHEY and CDR2 SMNVEV come from the germline V gene (reference sequence).

V is TRBV6-6 and J is TRBJ2-3; no definite D call. Trimming left V 8 bases short and J 5 bases short, with 11 bases between. The germline V gene has CDR1 MNHNY and CDR2 SVGAGI (reference sequence). This CDR3 region has 12 residues. The CDR3 reads CASQDGVDTQYF. The CDR3 region has the DNA TGTGCCAGCCAGGATGGTGTAGATACGCAGTATTTT.

CDR3 protein: CASTWTGLNQPQHF. The CDR3 nucleotides read TGTGCCAGCACCTGGACAGGCCTCAATCAGCCCCAGCATTTT. The chain uses TRBV6-1 and TRBJ1-5; 7 bases agree with TRBD1. The junction had 6 bases not matched to a gene; V was cut back by 7 bases and J by 3 bases. Germline CDR1 reads MNHNS; CDR2 reads SASEGT. This CDR3 is built from 14 residues.

The chain employs TRBV9 and TRBJ2-1, with D possibly TRBD2 on 5 matching bases. The CDR3 loop spans 13 amino acids. Germline CDR1 and CDR2: SGDLS and YYNGEE. V lost 0 bases, J lost 9 bases, and 10 bases lay in between. The CDR3 reads CASSVDVGSEQFF. The CDR3 bases are TGTGCCAGCAGCGTAGATGTGGGGAGTGAGCAGTTCTTC. The whole variable domain, remainder taken from reference TRBV9 and TRBJ2-1, is DSGVTQTPKHLITATGQRVTLRCSPRSGDLSVYWYQQSLDQGLQFLIQYYNGEERAKGNILERFSAQQFPDLHSELNLSSLELGDSALYFCASSVDVGSEQFFGPGTRLTVL.

The chain is built from TRBV7-2 and TRBJ1-2, with D uncertain. Trimming stripped 0 bases from V and 6 bases from J, with 11 bases between. CDR1 and CDR2 (germline): SGHTA, FQGNSA. There are 14 residues in the CDR3. CDR3 sequence: CASSLATSFHGYTF. The CDR3 DNA reads as TGTGCCAGCAGCTTAGCCACGTCGTTCCATGGCTACACCTTC.

This clonotype was seen only a few times. This chain joins TRBV2 and TRBJ2-5; D not resolved. CDR1 SNHLY and CDR2 FYNNEI come from the germline V gene. The CDR3 spans 12 residues. Between the trimmed V and J ends, which lost 5 bases and 5 bases, there was a span of 9 bases. Written as DNA, the CDR3 is TGTGCCAGCAGTCCCGGCCGGGAGACCCAGTACTTC. Translation: CASSPGRETQYF.

The sample holds a few counts of this clonotype. This chain links TRBV4-1 with TRBJ2-2; D not certain. The CDR3 length is 17 residues. Between the trimmed V and J ends, which lost 3 bases and 3 bases, there was a span of 17 bases. Germline V lookup: CDR1 MGHRA, CDR2 YSYEKL. Here the CDR3 reads CASSHHKMEQHTGELFF. The CDR3 coding sequence is TGCGCCAGCAGCCACCACAAGATGGAACAGCACACCGGGGAGCTGTTTTTT.

The chain carries TRBV19 and TRBJ1-1; D perhaps matches TRBD1 (5 bases). The V and J ends lost 3 bases and 6 bases respectively, with 23 bases between them. Germline loops: CDR1 LNHDA, CDR2 SQIVND (reference sequence). The CDR3 totals 17 residues. The CDR3 DNA reads TGTGCCAGTAGTATTTCGGGACGTACGAGAGGTTTTTCTGAAGCTTTCTTT. This translates into CASSISGRTRGFSEAFF.

The sample holds one count of this clonotype. The genes are TRBV27 and TRBJ2-1, with 8 bases aligning to TRBD2. With 6 bases clipped from V and 0 bases from J, the junction kept 10 bases outside the gene matches. Germline CDR1 reads MNHEY; CDR2 reads SMNVEV (reference sequence). CDR3 size: 17 residues. The CDR3 bases are TGTGCCAGCAGAATAGGACTAGCCCCGAGCTCCTACAATGAGCAGTTCTTC. Protein sequence: CASRIGLAPSSYNEQFF.

The chain is built from TRBV5-8 and TRBJ2-7; possible D gene TRBD2, 6 bases. CDR1 and CDR2 (germline): SGHTS, YDEGEE. The CDR3 runs 16 residues. V was pared by 0 bases and J by 7 bases, with 20 bases between. The CDR3 loop is CASSLAVAAGLYEQYF. The DNA of the CDR3 is TGTGCCAGCAGCTTGGCTGTAGCGGCAGGGCTTTATGAGCAGTACTTC.

The V gene is TRBV2, the J gene TRBJ2-1, with 8 bases matching TRBD1. V lost 4 bases and J lost 4; bases outside the gene matches: 3. The CDR3 length is 14 residues. Germline CDR1 SNHLY, CDR2 FYNNEI. CDR3 nucleotides: TGTGCCAGCAGTGTCACAGGGGGGTACAATGAGCAGTTCTTC. It is translated as CASSVTGGYNEQFF.

The rearrangement links TRBV9 to TRBJ2-3; 7 bases match TRBD1. There are 15 residues in the CDR3. V was pared by 4 bases and J by 6 bases, with 11 bases of the junction left unmatched. Germline loops: CDR1 SGDLS, CDR2 YYNGEE. The CDR3 protein is CASSPRTGTVDTQYF. CDR3 in DNA: TGTGCCAGCAGCCCGAGGACAGGCACGGTCGATACGCAGTATTTT.

The rearrangement uses TRBV6-2 or TRBV6-3 and TRBJ2-7, with a possible D match to TRBD2 (5 bases). Trimming cost V 1 base and J 5 bases, with 12 bases left between them. The V gene's germline CDR1 is MNHEY and CDR2 SVGEGT. The CDR3 covers 14 residues. In DNA form, the CDR3 reads TGTGCCAGCAGTTACTTAAGACCCGGGGACGAGCAGTACTTC. As protein: CASSYLRPGDEQYF.

The chain links TRBV7-6 to TRBJ1-4, with D unresolved. In germline, CDR1 is SGHVS, CDR2 FNYEAQ. This CDR3 spans 13 amino acids. The germline V and J ends were trimmed by 1 base and 13 bases, with 13 bases remaining between them. The CDR3 sequence: CASSLEVRKGLFF. The CDR3 bases are TGTGCCAGCAGCTTAGAGGTTCGCAAGGGACTGTTTTTT.

This chain connects TRBV30 to TRBJ2-7; D unresolved. The CDR3 has 12 amino acids. V was pared by 0 bases and J by 3 bases, with 6 bases between. In germline, CDR1 is GTSNPN, CDR2 SVGIG (reference sequence). Written as DNA, the CDR3 is TGTGCCTGGAGTGTACGAGGCTACGAGCAGTACTTC. It encodes CAWSVRGYEQYF.

The V and J genes are TRBV28 and TRBJ2-3; 8 nucleotides align to TRBD2. CDR1 is MDHEN, CDR2 SYDVKM, per germline. The ends lost 2 bases at V and 11 bases at J; junction bases unmatched: 12. The CDR3 has 15 residues. The CDR3 bases are TGTGCCAGCAGTTTAGACGGCGGGGGGCCAGCCGGGCAGTATTTT. It yields the protein CASSLDGGGPAGQYF.

The gene calls are TRBV5-1 and TRBJ1-3; D is unclear. The CDR3 length is 15 residues. CDR1 is SGHRS and CDR2 is YFSETQ in the germline V gene. The V and J ends lost 3 bases and 0 bases respectively, with 10 bases between them. CDR3 DNA: TGCGCCAGCAGCTCGGGGTTCGCCTCTGGAAACACCATATATTTT. Residues: CASSSGFASGNTIYF. The full variable domain, its missing parts supplied by reference TRBV5-1 and TRBJ1-3, is KAGVTQTPRYLIKTRGQQVTLSCSPISGHRSVSWYQQTPGQGLQFLFEYFSETQRNKGNFPGRFSGRQFSNSRSEMNVSTLELGDSALYLCASSSGFASGNTIYFGEGSWLTVV.